The 23 T cell receptor beta chains listed next were all sequenced from one sample in a study of cytomegalovirus exposure and HLA in healthy donors. Generated by immunoSEQ multiplex PCR, the TCRdb table keeps only in-frame clones and is missing some. The data contain around 160,000 clones, around 89% of them seen just once; the ten biggest clones take up around 3%. The specimen was PBMCs. Source of these receptors: a man between 18 and 29 years old in good health and CMV-seronegative.

The J gene is TRBJ2-2, the V gene TRBV4-3; no clear D gene. Germline CDR1 reads LGHNA; CDR2 reads YSLEER. Between the trimmed V and J ends, which lost 0 bases and 5 bases, there was a span of 10 bases. The CDR3 runs to 15 residues. CDR3 sequence reads: CASSQDTSRTGELFF. As DNA, the CDR3 is TGCGCCAGCAGCCAAGATACTTCGCGGACCGGGGAGCTGTTTTTT.

The chain recombines TRBV27 with TRBJ2-1; D might be TRBD2 (5 bases). The CDR3 sequence is 17 residues long. Germline CDR1 reads MNHEY; CDR2 reads SMNVEV (reference sequence). The ends were cut back, 5 bases at V and 0 bases at J, with 17 bases in the middle. The CDR3 here is CASSPPRGKSSYNEQFF. DNA for the CDR3: TGTGCCAGCAGTCCCCCCCGGGGAAAGAGCTCCTACAATGAGCAGTTCTTC.

The CDR3 sequence is CASSLSLGGTDTQYF. DNA for the CDR3: TGCGCCAGCAGCTTGTCCCTAGGGGGCACAGATACGCAGTATTTT. The chain couples TRBV5-1 to TRBJ2-3; weak D call: TRBD1 (5 bases). The CDR3 runs to 15 residues. Trimming cost V 1 base and J 1 base, with 10 bases left between them. Germline-derived CDR1 and CDR2 are SGHRS and YFSETQ.

The gene calls are TRBV2 and TRBJ1-2; 7 bases map to TRBD1. The CDR3 has 15 amino acids. Unmatched junction bases numbered 7, after V lost 6 bases and J lost 0 bases. Germline assignment: CDR1 SNHLY and CDR2 FYNNEI. The CDR3 DNA follows: TGTGCCAGCAGAGACAACCAGGGGGCTAACTATGGCTACACCTTC. The encoded protein is CASRDNQGANYGYTF. Full variable domain (rest looked up from reference TRBV2 and TRBJ1-2): EPEVTQTPSHQVTQMGQEVILRCVPISNHLYFYWYRQILGQKVEFLVSFYNNEISEKSEIFDDQFSVERPDGSNFTLKIRSTKLEDSAMYFCASRDNQGANYGYTFGSGTRLTVV.

DNA of the CDR3: TGTGCCAGCACAAAGGCGATAGCAGATAACAATGAGCAGTTCTTC. Translation: CASTKAIADNNEQFF. V and J are TRBV6-1 and TRBJ2-1, with D uncertain. Germline CDR1 and CDR2: MNHNS and SASEGT. This CDR3 is built from 15 residues. Trimming left V 7 bases short and J 5 bases short, with 18 bases between.

The rearrangement uses TRBV28 and TRBJ2-3, with TRBD1 identical over 9 bases. V was pared by 7 bases and J by 3 bases, with 20 bases of the junction left unmatched. This CDR3 region has 19 residues. Germline V gene lookup returns CDR1 MDHEN and CDR2 SYDVKM. The CDR3: CASTSLRSGNRGQTDTQYF. The CDR3 DNA reads as TGTGCCAGCACCTCCCTCAGGTCAGGGAACAGGGGGCAGACAGATACGCAGTATTTT.

The chain's CDR3 is CSLKGDTEAFF. The CDR3 DNA reads TGCAGCCTCAAGGGGGACACTGAAGCTTTCTTT. The gene calls are TRBV20-1 and TRBJ1-1; TRBD1 might be the D (6 bases). The CDR3 covers 11 residues. CDR1 and CDR2 from the germline V gene are DFQATT and SNEGSKA (reference sequence).

The chain uses TRBV4-1 and TRBJ2-2; 12 bases align to TRBD2. CDR3 length: 19 amino acids. J gave up 6 bases and V 0 bases, and 11 bases lay outside the gene matches. In germline, CDR1 is MGHRA, CDR2 YSYEKL. This CDR3 is CASSQEGAGLAGRAGELFF. The CDR3 DNA reads as TGCGCCAGCAGCCAAGAGGGCGCGGGACTAGCGGGCCGGGCCGGGGAGCTGTTTTTT.

The rearrangement uses TRBV7-2 and TRBJ2-1, with 12 bases that match TRBD2. The V and J ends lost 0 bases and 7 bases, in that order; junction bases with no gene match: 10. Germline loops: CDR1 SGHTA, CDR2 FQGNSA. This CDR3 comprises 18 residues. DNA for the CDR3: TGTGCCAGCAGCTTAGCTCTAGCGGGAGGGCCTGAGGTAAATGAGCAGTTCTTC. It encodes CASSLALAGGPEVNEQFF.

The rearrangement joins TRBV4-3 to TRBJ2-5; D is unresolved. Germline loops: CDR1 LGHNA, CDR2 YSLEER. The CDR3 totals 13 residues. V was clipped by 4 bases and J by 5 bases, with 11 bases between them. The CDR3: CASSPDIAETQYF. CDR3 sequence (DNA): TGCGCCAGCAGCCCAGATATCGCGGAGACCCAGTACTTC.

This clone was detected only once. The chain carries TRBV10-1 and TRBJ1-1, with D perhaps TRBD1 (6 bases). CDR3 length: 14 residues. Germline V CDR1 and CDR2: WNHNN, SYGVQD (reference sequence). Between the trimmed V and J ends, which lost 4 bases and 3 bases, there was a span of 12 bases. The CDR3 DNA is TGCGCCAGCAGTGGGGCACAGGGTTACACTGAAGCTTTCTTT. Amino acids: CASSGAQGYTEAFF.

This clone was seen a single time. The gene calls are TRBV2 and TRBJ2-1; possibly TRBD1 for D (6 bases). V lost 7 bases and J 1 base, leaving 11 bases between the germline ends. The CDR3 covers 14 residues. Germline CDR1 reads SNHLY; CDR2 reads FYNNEI. CDR3 loop: CASTKDSSYNEQFF. CDR3 sequence (DNA): TGTGCCAGCACCAAGGACAGTTCCTACAATGAGCAGTTCTTC.

The V gene is TRBV7-9, the J gene TRBJ2-5, with no clear D. Trimming cost V 0 bases and J 2 bases, with 7 bases left between them. Per germline, CDR1 SEHNR and CDR2 FQNEAQ (reference sequence). The CDR3 contains 14 residues. CDR3 DNA: TGTGCCAGCAGCTTAGCACAGCTTCAAGAGACCCAGTACTTC. Protein: CASSLAQLQETQYF.

This chain links TRBV18 with TRBJ2-3; the D is unclear. V lost 6 bases and J 5 bases, leaving 12 bases between the germline ends. CDR1 is KGHSH and CDR2 is LQKENI in the germline V gene. The CDR3 runs to 13 residues. In DNA form, the CDR3 reads TGTGCCAGCTCCCCGGGTAATGAAGATACGCAGTATTTT. Its protein product is CASSPGNEDTQYF.

V is TRBV29-1 and J is TRBJ2-5; the match to TRBD1 covers 9 bases. J was trimmed by 4 bases and V by 6 bases; bases with no gene match: 9. The CDR3 consists of 14 residues. Germline assignment: CDR1 SQVTM and CDR2 ANQGSEA. In nucleotides, the CDR3 is TGCAGCGTGGTGGGGACAGGGCTGGGAGAGACCCAGTACTTC. It translates to CSVVGTGLGETQYF.

In this sample, this clone turned up once. The rearrangement joins TRBV15 to TRBJ1-1; the match to TRBD1 covers 8 bases. With 0 bases clipped from V and 7 bases from J, the junction kept 7 bases outside the gene matches. Germline V gives CDR1 LNHNV, CDR2 YYDKDF (reference sequence). The CDR3 runs 15 residues. CDR3: CATSRDGQGANEAFF. CDR3 in DNA: TGTGCCACCAGCAGAGATGGTCAGGGGGCGAATGAAGCTTTCTTT.

This rearrangement joins TRBV11-2 to TRBJ1-4, with 8 bases fitting TRBD1. The CDR3 sequence is 16 residues long. V dropped 3 bases and J dropped 8; count of bases not matched to a gene: 11. CDR1 and CDR2 from the germline V gene are SGHAT and FQNNGV. The CDR3 DNA sequence: TGTGCCAGCAGCTTCCAGCCGGGACAGGCGGGGGAAAAACTGTTTTTT. Protein sequence: CASSFQPGQAGEKLFF.

The chain employs TRBV7-8 and TRBJ2-2; TRBD2 matches at 7 bases. Germline V lookup: CDR1 SGHVS, CDR2 FQNEAQ. Trimming removed 6 bases from V and 1 base from J; junction bases left unmatched: 8. The CDR3 extends over 16 amino acids. The CDR3 sequence is CASRNPWGGNTGELFF. CDR3 in DNA: TGTGCCAGCAGAAACCCTTGGGGGGGGAACACCGGGGAGCTGTTTTTT.

V usage is TRBV5-1 and J usage is TRBJ2-1, with a weak D call TRBD2 (6 bases). The CDR3 is made up of 15 amino acids. The V gene lost 4 bases and the J gene lost 5 bases, with 16 bases spanning the gap. Germline values: CDR1 SGHRS, CDR2 YFSETQ. The DNA for the CDR3 is TGCGCCAGCAGCCCCCCTTACGGGGGAGACAATGAGCAGTTCTTC. This sequence encodes CASSPPYGGDNEQFF.

The gene calls are TRBV4-3 and TRBJ2-7; the D gene is possibly TRBD1 (6 bases). The germline V gene has CDR1 LGHNA and CDR2 YSLEER. Trimming left V 4 bases short and J 2 bases short, with 12 bases between. The CDR3 spans 14 residues. The CDR3 protein is CASSRGPPTYEQYF. CDR3 nucleotide sequence: TGCGCCAGCAGCCGGGGGCCCCCGACCTACGAGCAGTACTTC.

The chain combines TRBV6-1 with TRBJ1-5; D unclear. CDR3 size: 14 residues. Germline assignment: CDR1 MNHNS and CDR2 SASEGT. The V gene lost 7 bases and the J gene lost 1 base, with 11 bases spanning the gap. The CDR3 sequence is CASNRVWSNQPQHF. CDR3 coding DNA: TGTGCCAGCAACCGGGTATGGAGCAATCAGCCCCAGCATTTT.

This rearrangement joins TRBV6-5 to TRBJ2-5, with D possibly TRBD1 on 5 matching bases. V was shortened by 5 bases and J by 2 bases, with 9 bases between the two germline ends. The CDR3 is 13 residues long. CDR1 is MNHEY and CDR2 is SVGAGI in the germline V gene. CDR3 amino acids: CASSRQLQETQYF. The CDR3 coding sequence is TGTGCCAGCAGTCGACAGTTACAAGAGACCCAGTACTTC.

This clone was detected a few times. The chain carries TRBV5-6 and TRBJ2-5; 7 nucleotides line up with TRBD2. With V trimmed by 1 base and J by 3 bases, 12 bases remained unmatched. The CDR3 extends over 17 amino acids. Germline V CDR1 and CDR2: SGHDT, YYEEEE. CDR3 protein: CASSLLLGPREEETQYF. CDR3 sequence (DNA): TGTGCCAGCAGCTTGCTCCTGGGCCCCCGGGAGGAAGAGACCCAGTACTTC. The full variable domain, in which reference TRBV5-6 and TRBJ2-5 provide the parts outside the CDR3, is DAGVTQSPTHLIKTRGQQVTLRCSPKSGHDTVSWYQQALGQGPQFIFQYYEEEERQRGNFPDRFSGHQFPNYSSELNVNALLLGDSALYLCASSLLLGPREEETQYFGPGTRLLVL.